A selection of T cell receptor beta chains follows, all from one sample in a study of technical replicates of blood from a few donors. The assay was immunoSEQ multiplex PCR, and TCRdb's table has in-frame clones only and misses some. This table has about 70,000 clones, over 85% appearing once. What was sequenced was T cells isolated from PBMCs. These receptors were taken from a human donor in good health. The CDR3 runs from the conserved cysteine through the conserved F or W. D genes are given only for firm matches. Rows may omit the clone size; those that give it use once, few, many or a size class.

once	TRBV7-2	TRBD2	TRBJ2-7	CASSRTSGESYEQYF	TGTGCCAGCAGCAGAACTAGCGGGGAATCCTACGAGCAGTACTTC
-	TRBV4-1	-	TRBJ1-1	CASSQSAMNTEAFF	TGCGCCAGCAGCCAAAGCGCTATGAACACTGAAGCTTTCTTT
-	TRBV7-9	-	TRBJ1-3	CASSRNTIYF	TGTGCCAGCAGTAGAAACACCATATATTTT
-	TRBV7-9	TRBD2	TRBJ2-1	CASSPGRPSGSRNEQFF	TGTGCCAGCAGCCCGGGTCGCCCTAGCGGGTCGAGGAATGAGCAGTTCTTC
-	TRBV7-9	-	TRBJ2-6	CARPQDSGANVLTF	TGTGCCAGGCCCCAGGACTCTGGGGCCAACGTCCTGACTTTC
-	TRBV7-6	-	TRBJ1-1	CASSLVPAGSIMNTEAFF	TGTGCCAGCAGCTTGGTTCCGGCAGGATCTATAATGAACACTGAAGCTTTCTTT
-	TRBV6-6	-	TRBJ2-3	CASSYLRVTDTQYF	TGTGCCAGCAGTTACTTACGGGTCACAGATACGCAGTATTTT
-	TRBV7-9	-	TRBJ2-7	CASSSLVGWEQYF	TGTGCCAGCAGCTCCCTAGTAGGATGGGAGCAGTACTTC
-	TRBV7-9	TRBD1	TRBJ2-1	CASSLTPYRGITSYNEQFF	TGTGCCAGCAGCTTAACCCCGTACAGGGGGATAACCTCCTACAATGAGCAGTTCTTC
once	TRBV5-6	TRBD1	TRBJ2-2	CASSRRPGQVFSGELFF	TGTGCCAGCAGCCGGAGGCCGGGACAGGTTTTTTCCGGGGAGCTGTTTTTT
-	TRBV18	TRBD1	TRBJ2-1	CASSPTGGYGVHNEQFF	TGTGCCAGCTCACCCACAGGGGGCTACGGCGTCCACAATGAGCAGTTCTTC
-	TRBV19	-	TRBJ2-5	CASSIVGRGRETQYF	TGTGCCAGTAGTATAGTTGGCAGGGGACGGGAGACCCAGTACTTC
-	TRBV4-1	-	TRBJ1-4	CASSVSGTANEKLFF	TGCGCCAGCAGCGTGAGCGGGACGGCTAATGAAAAACTGTTTTTT
-	TRBV27	-	TRBJ1-2	CASSFSSNYGYTF	TGTGCCAGCAGTTTTTCTTCCAACTATGGCTACACCTTC
-	TRBV2	-	TRBJ2-7	CASTGGVSYEQYF	TGTGCCAGCACCGGCGGGGTGTCCTACGAGCAGTACTTC
-	TRBV10-1	-	TRBJ2-2	CASSEPGDTGELFF	TGCGCCAGCAGTGAGCCGGGAGACACCGGGGAGCTGTTTTTT
-	TRBV27	-	TRBJ1-2	CASSSQGGMSGYTF	TGTGCCAGCAGTTCCCAGGGAGGAATGAGCGGCTACACCTTC
-	TRBV5-1	TRBD1	TRBJ1-1	CASSPEQGALNTEAFF	TGCGCCAGCAGCCCTGAACAGGGGGCGTTGAACACTGAAGCTTTCTTT
-	TRBV5-8	-	TRBJ1-4	CASSLEQVGEKLFF	TGTGCCAGCAGCTTGGAACAGGTGGGAGAAAAACTGTTTTTT
-	TRBV30	TRBD2	TRBJ2-5	CAWSPGLAEETQYF	TGTGCCTGGAGCCCCGGACTAGCGGAAGAGACCCAGTACTTC
-	TRBV30	-	TRBJ2-5	CAWSVWRELSETQYF	TGTGCCTGGAGTGTCTGGCGGGAATTGTCAGAGACCCAGTACTTC
-	TRBV28	-	TRBJ2-3	CAILRDPTDTQYF	TGTGCCATCTTGAGGGATCCTACAGATACGCAGTATTTT
-	TRBV5-6	-	TRBJ1-5	CASAGAVQPQHF	TGTGCCAGCGCCGGAGCGGTTCAGCCCCAGCATTTT
few	TRBV7-3	TRBD2	TRBJ2-2	CASSILAGADGELFF	TGTGCCAGCAGTATTCTAGCGGGAGCGGACGGGGAGCTGTTTTTT
-	TRBV10-1	TRBD1	TRBJ2-3	CASSVDRGSTDTQYF	TGCGCCAGCAGTGTTGACAGGGGTAGCACAGATACGCAGTATTTT
-	TRBV5-1	-	TRBJ1-5	CASSLAGREQPQHF	TGCGCCAGCAGCTTGGCGGGGAGGGAACAGCCCCAGCATTTT
-	TRBV7-9	-	TRBJ1-1	CAQRESNTEAFF	TGTGCCCAGAGGGAGAGTAACACTGAAGCTTTCTTT
-	TRBV4-3	TRBD1	TRBJ1-5	CASSLGQGLDQPQHF	TGCGCCAGCAGCTTAGGACAGGGCTTAGATCAGCCCCAGCATTTT
-	TRBV7-9	TRBD2	TRBJ2-7	CASSGTKSYEQYF	TGTGCCAGCAGCGGGACTAAATCCTACGAGCAGTACTTC
-	TRBV4-3	-	TRBJ2-7	CASSQEASDYEQYF	TGCGCCAGCAGCCAAGAAGCTAGCGACTACGAGCAGTACTTC
-	TRBV7-3	TRBD2	TRBJ2-2	CASSLGLAGGTGELFF	TGTGCCAGCAGCCTGGGACTAGCGGGTGGCACCGGGGAGCTGTTTTTT
-	TRBV5-1	-	TRBJ1-2	CASSPDGEPDLYGYTF	TGCGCCAGCAGCCCAGATGGAGAGCCTGATCTCTATGGCTACACCTTC
few	TRBV25-1	TRBD2	TRBJ2-3	CASSETRGADTQYF	TGTGCCAGCAGTGAAACGCGGGGGGCAGATACGCAGTATTTT
-	TRBV7-9	-	TRBJ2-7	CASSLSSTEDLTYEQYF	TGTGCCAGCAGCTTAAGTTCAACAGAGGACTTGACCTACGAGCAGTACTTC
-	TRBV7-2	TRBD1	TRBJ2-7	CASSNAFRDRVYEQYF	TGTGCCAGCAGCAACGCCTTCCGGGACAGAGTCTACGAGCAGTACTTC
once	TRBV2	-	TRBJ2-5	CASSGWSGETQYF	TGTGCCAGCAGTGGTTGGAGCGGGGAGACCCAGTACTTC
few	TRBV7-2	-	TRBJ1-5	CASSPAQGRVDQPQHF	TGTGCCAGCAGCCCTGCTCAGGGGCGAGTAGATCAGCCCCAGCATTTT
-	TRBV27	TRBD2	TRBJ2-7	CASSIQAGGHDEQYF	TGTGCCAGCAGTATCCAAGCGGGAGGTCACGACGAGCAGTACTTC
-	TRBV27	-	TRBJ2-1	CASSLSNGGTDEQFF	TGTGCCAGCAGTTTATCGAACGGGGGTACCGATGAGCAGTTCTTC
once	TRBV11-2	-	TRBJ1-1	CASSLQAEDTEAFF	TGTGCCAGCAGCTTACAGGCGGAGGACACTGAAGCTTTCTTT
-	TRBV25-1	-	TRBJ2-2	CASSERNTGELFF	TGTGCCAGCAGTGAACGGAACACCGGGGAGCTGTTTTTT
-	TRBV28	-	TRBJ1-5	CASSPQGDPNQPQHF	TGTGCCAGCAGCCCACAGGGTGACCCCAATCAGCCCCAGCATTTT
-	TRBV6-1	-	TRBJ1-5	CASRGDFSNQPQHF	TGTGCCAGCAGAGGGGACTTTAGCAATCAGCCCCAGCATTTT
-	TRBV7-9	-	TRBJ1-2	CASRYSGDYGYTF	TGTGCCAGCAGGTACTCAGGTGACTATGGCTACACCTTC
-	TRBV19	-	TRBJ1-5	CASSESGGGAGVLRPQHF	TGTGCCAGTAGTGAGAGTGGGGGGGGCGCTGGCGTTTTGCGGCCCCAGCATTTT
-	TRBV28	-	TRBJ2-7	CASSWPRGIEQYF	TGTGCCAGCAGTTGGCCCAGGGGTATCGAGCAGTACTTC